Below, 16 T cell receptor beta chains from the same sample are listed, as sequenced in a study of PD-1 and CTLA-4 blockade in melanoma. The method was immunoSEQ multiplex PCR; TCRdb's version includes in-frame clones alone and lacks a portion of them. The sample includes around 20,000 clones, more than 70% seen only once; the top ten take 7.8%. The source material was CD8+ T cells from peripheral blood, sampled before anti-PD-1 treatment. Receptor source: a human donor with melanoma.

V usage is TRBV3-1 (or the pseudogene TRBV3-2) and J usage is TRBJ2-1; no clear D gene. The CDR3 runs 13 residues. The V end lost 4 bases, the J end lost 9 bases, and 13 bases lay between the germline ends. The germline gives CDR1 LGHDT, CDR2 YNNKEL (reference sequence). The CDR3 protein is CASSPPLKGEQFF. The CDR3 region has the DNA TGTGCCAGCAGCCCGCCCCTGAAGGGTGAGCAGTTCTTC.

V gene TRBV14 combines with J gene TRBJ1-2; possibly TRBD1 for D (6 bases). The CDR3 has 18 amino acids. Per the germline V gene, CDR1 is SGHDN and CDR2 is FVKESK. V lost 0 bases, J lost 6 bases, and 23 bases lay in between. CDR3 sequence reads: CASSQDLSVYREIDGYTF. The CDR3 DNA reads as TGTGCCAGCAGCCAAGATCTCTCGGTCTACAGGGAAATCGATGGCTACACCTTC. The full variable domain, its missing parts supplied by reference TRBV14 and TRBJ1-2, is EAGVTQFPSHSVIEKGQTVTLRCDPISGHDNLYWYRRVMGKEIKFLLHFVKESKQDESGMPNNRFLAERTGGTYSTLKVQPAELEDSGVYFCASSQDLSVYREIDGYTFGSGTRLTVV.

This clone came up once. The CDR3 DNA reads as TGTGCCAGCGGACAGGGCTCCTACGAGCAGTACTTC. Residues: CASGQGSYEQYF. This sequence joins TRBV6-5 and TRBJ2-7, with TRBD1 identical over 8 bases. CDR1 is MNHEY and CDR2 is SVGAGI in the germline V gene. Trimming at V came to 8 bases and at J to 0 bases, leaving 0 bases not matched to a gene. The CDR3 length is 12 residues.

The rearrangement joins TRBV9 to TRBJ1-5, with 7 bases identical to TRBD1. The V gene's germline CDR1 is SGDLS and CDR2 YYNGEE. Trimming removed 4 bases from V and 6 bases from J; junction bases left unmatched: 4. CDR3 size: 13 residues. The CDR3 DNA sequence: TGTGCCAGCAGCTCCTCAGGGGGTCAGCCCCAGCATTTT. It codes for CASSSSGGQPQHF.

This chain joins TRBV7-9 and TRBJ2-2; TRBD1 matches at 9 bases. With 5 bases clipped from V and 6 bases from J, the junction kept 7 bases outside the gene matches. Germline CDR1 reads SEHNR; CDR2 reads FQNEAQ (reference sequence). The CDR3 loop spans 15 amino acids. The CDR3 DNA reads TGTGCCAGCAGCCCTGACAGGGGGGACGCCGGGGAGCTGTTTTTT. It yields the protein CASSPDRGDAGELFF.

Turning to this clone: The germline gene is not matched at one end of the junction; a read error may be the cause. The chain uses TRBV4-1 and TRBJ1-4; maybe TRBD1 (6 bases). The CDR3 is 15 residues long. From germline, CDR1 is MGHRA and CDR2 YSYEKL. CDR3 in DNA: TGCGCCAGCAGTCAAGGGGGGGTCTTCAATGAAAAACTGTTTTTT. Amino acids: CASSQGGVFNEKLFF.

This chain links TRBV7-9 with TRBJ1-1; the match to TRBD1 covers 7 bases. Germline trimming cut 3 bases from V and 5 bases from J; bases unmatched to any gene: 3. The CDR3 is 13 amino acids. Germline V lookup: CDR1 SEHNR, CDR2 FQNEAQ (reference sequence). Written as DNA, the CDR3 is TGTGCCAGCAGCTTGTCAGGGGGGACTGAAGCTTTCTTT. Translating gives CASSLSGGTEAFF.

The chain combines TRBV27 with TRBJ1-1, with TRBD1 matching 9 bases. Germline CDR1 is MNHEY and CDR2 is SMNVEV (reference sequence). There are 16 residues in the CDR3. The ends lost 5 bases at V and 5 bases at J; junction bases unmatched: 12. The CDR3 loop reads CASSPLWDRAETEAFF. For the CDR3, the DNA is TGTGCCAGCAGTCCCCTTTGGGACAGGGCCGAAACTGAAGCTTTCTTT.

This sequence joins TRBV6-1 and TRBJ2-7; D remains ambiguous. The CDR3 runs 13 residues. The germline CDR1 and CDR2 sequences are MNHNS and SASEGT. V lost 2 bases and J lost 2, with 7 bases in between. CDR3 nucleotide sequence: TGTGCCAGCAGTGAAACCCCCACCTACGAGCAGTACTTC. This sequence encodes CASSETPTYEQYF.

The V call is TRBV29-1, the J call TRBJ2-3; no reliable D call. The germline gives CDR1 SQVTM, CDR2 ANQGSEA. This CDR3 comprises 12 residues. V shed 6 bases and J shed 2 bases, with 9 bases lying between them. CDR3 in amino acids: CSVPSLTDTQYF. In DNA form, the CDR3 reads TGCAGCGTCCCCAGCCTCACAGATACGCAGTATTTT.

A note on this clone: Other DNA sequences in the sample encode the same CDR3. The gene calls are TRBV5-1 and TRBJ2-7; tentative D call: TRBD1 (5 bases). The CDR3 runs to 13 residues. Trimming took off 1 base at V and 1 base at J, with 6 bases between the two ends. Germline V gene data show CDR1 as SGHRS and CDR2 as YFSETQ. This CDR3 is CASSLTGSYEQYF. CDR3 coding DNA: TGCGCCAGCAGCTTGACAGGATCCTACGAGCAGTACTTC.

This chain links TRBV15 with TRBJ2-7; no firm D call. With 0 bases removed from V and 3 bases from J, the gap between germline ends came to 12 bases. The CDR3 covers 15 residues. Germline loops: CDR1 LNHNV, CDR2 YYDKDF (reference sequence). Here the CDR3 DNA reads TGTGCCACCAGCAGAGATTCTGGGCTTAGCTACGAGCAGTACTTC. Its translation: CATSRDSGLSYEQYF.

Only one count was recorded for this clone. This rearrangement joins TRBV5-1 to TRBJ1-4, with 7 bases that match TRBD1. The CDR3 covers 19 residues. Germline lookup yields CDR1 SGHRS and CDR2 YFSETQ. V lost 4 bases and J lost 6; bases outside the gene matches: 21. The CDR3 DNA sequence: TGCGCCAGCAGCCCCCAGACAGGGATCCTGGGAGTAAATGATGAAAAACTGTTTTTT. Its translation is CASSPQTGILGVNDEKLFF.

The chain is built from TRBV10-3 and TRBJ1-1; 8 bases line up with TRBD1. With 3 bases clipped from V and 1 base from J, the junction kept 4 bases outside the gene matches. The CDR3 has 15 residues. Germline values: CDR1 ENHRY, CDR2 SYGVKD. Here the CDR3 DNA reads TGTGCCATCAGTGATCGAGGGACAGGGAACACTGAAGCTTTCTTT. It translates to CAISDRGTGNTEAFF.

This clone was counted once. The chain employs TRBV5-6 and TRBJ1-4, with D perhaps TRBD1 (5 bases). Trimming took 4 bases from V and 0 from J, leaving 16 bases between them. This CDR3 comprises 17 residues. The germline gives CDR1 SGHDT, CDR2 YYEEEE. As DNA, the CDR3 is TGTGCCAGCAGCCCAGGTGATCAGGGACCAACTAATGAAAAACTGTTTTTT. It yields the protein CASSPGDQGPTNEKLFF.

This clone was detected only a few times. The genes are TRBV28 and TRBJ2-7; 8 bases are a match to TRBD1. V shed 3 bases and J 4 bases; nucleotides not matched to a gene: 2. CDR3 length: 13 amino acids. Germline V lookup: CDR1 MDHEN, CDR2 SYDVKM. In DNA form, the CDR3 reads TGTGCCAGCAGTTTTGACAGGGGTTACGAGCAGTACTTC. Translation gives CASSFDRGYEQYF. Complete variable domain (other parts from reference TRBV28 and TRBJ2-7): DVKVTQSSRYLVKRTGEKVFLECVQDMDHENMFWYRQDPGLGLRLIYFSYDVKMKEKGDIPEGYSVSREKKERFSLILESASTNQTSMYLCASSFDRGYEQYFGPGTRLTVT.